This T cell receptor (beta chain) comes out of a study of T cell responses to AZD1222 COVID-19 vaccine. CDR1 is SGHRS and CDR2 is YFSETQ in the germline V gene. V gave up 4 bases and J gave up 5 bases; unmatched junction bases: 6. The CDR3 is 15 amino acids. Sequenced by immunoSEQ multiplex PCR; TCRdb stores in-frame clones only, minus some. The repertoire includes 70,000 to 95,000 clones, more than 85% of them detected once, and roughly 8% sits in the top ten. This clone was recorded a few times. The source was peripheral blood, collected 28 days after the second AZD1222 dose. The chain uses TRBV5-1 and TRBJ2-2; 9 bases are a match to TRBD2. This TCR was recovered from an adult who received the AZD1222 COVID-19 vaccine. The CDR3 loop is CASSQTSGTTGELFF. The CDR3 DNA reads as TGCGCCAGCAGCCAGACTAGCGGAACTACCGGGGAGCTGTTTTTT.